The text below deals with one TCR beta chain. This clone has more than one count but fewer than ten. The antigen it binds to is not known. Per-base qualities were not stored, and no clone one base away is much larger. Whole blood was collected in K2EDTA tubes by collaborating institutions according to the institutions' own protocols. For TCRbeta analysis, collaborators shipped samples in one of three forms: frozen whole blood, isolated PBMCs, or DNA extracted from either of those sample types. The sample is drawn from a study of blood T cell repertoires in COVID-19 (dated by TCRdb to about 2020). In the study overall: Samples covering the acute and convalescent phases of COVID-19 were provided by collaborators in the United States, Italy and Spain. Subjects who had been exposed to COVID-19, were actively infected with it, or had recovered from it provided the deeply sampled blood TCRbeta repertoires that made up the dataset. The repertoires were released in a freely available public database meant as a resource for research on the immune response to SARS-CoV-2. A de-identified subject ID, COVID-19 status, age in years and sex were almost always included in the sample metadata. The prospective study material was composed of cDNA or gDNA derived from T cells, B-cell-depleted T cells, or PBMCs. The samples were drawn from two sources: the first 160 participants of the ongoing ImmuneRACE study, and 1,000 to 1,500 subjects contributed by 6 global collaborators. Where available, HLA class I and class II types were taken from metadata supplied by the sample provider and were not determined by assay-based typing. Paper-wide results and their limitations: The quantity of clinical and demographic metadata differed by source and by participant and was supplied without curation.

TCRbeta CDR3 regions were amplified from genomic DNA by means of the immunoSEQ Assay, a bias-controlled multiplex PCR. As for the authors' bioinformatics: Nucleated cell counts per sample were estimated from amplification of reference gene primers within the assay. To quantify the absolute abundance of each unique TCRbeta CDR3 rearrangement, sequence reads were collapsed and filtered. For each sample, productive Simpson clonality was calculated as the square root of Simpson's diversity index over productive rearrangements. In its TCRdb copy, this immuneACCESS table keeps in-frame sequences only and misses some clones. Where compared with another copy, unresolved V genes explain less than half of these, and the others have no known cause. From that table come the V and J calls and clone size; the DNA was used to work out D and trimming. The sample table holds more than 85,000 clones, of which about 81% were seen once. In total, the top ten clones hold approximately 25% of the sample.

The junction shows trimming of 2 bases on V and 6 bases on J, plus 10 bases between the germline ends. The CDR3 has 13 amino acids, counting the end cysteine and phenylalanine. Of all the DNA, just the CDR3 is kept, 39 bases in frame from base 1. Via the germline V gene (reference sequence), CDR1 is LNHDA and CDR2 SQIVND. The clonotype was recovered from a man in his 70s with acute or convalescent COVID-19. This chain is built from TRBV19 and TRBJ1-2; the D region possibly corresponds to TRBD1 (6 bases align). The sequencing sample was made of peripheral blood. The CDR3 is CASSITRDNGYTF. Here is the DNA: TGTGCCAGTAGTATAACCAGGGACAATGGCTACACCTTC.